Sequencing of this T cell receptor (beta chain) was carried out in a study of T cell responses to AZD1222 COVID-19 vaccine (dated by TCRdb to about 2021). At the level of the whole study: TCR sequencing covered over 230 trial participants: 200 to 220 given two doses of AZD1222 and about 26 given two doses of MenACWY control vaccine. Enrollment into the trials was organized by age into subgroups of 18-55, 56-69 and 70-plus years, and those subgroups contained roughly 160, 29 and 62 TCR-sequenced participants, respectively. Broad study findings and their caveats: After two AZD1222 doses, spike-specific TCR breadth and depth were significantly higher than at day 0 and than in MenACWY recipients. The whole spike protein was spanned by vaccine-associated CD4 TCRs, and dominant responses were seen in regions 160-218 and 743-854. Only a handful of AZD1222 recipients were SARS-CoV-2 seropositive at baseline, limiting conclusions about previously exposed vaccinees. Nearly half of unique spike-specific TCRs reportedly recognized epitopes outside regions mutated in the B.1.351 and B.1.1.7 variants. In the small 56-69-year group, the increase in depth fell short of significance, most likely because of low power. Participants were mostly white British and included more females than males, and it was suggested by the authors that clonal diversity may have been underestimated. Because no samples from the day 14 peak response were available, repertoires could be characterized only after the peak T cell response.

About this clone itself: Its target antigen remains unknown. The sample holds no much larger clone one base away, and base qualities are not on file.

The CDR3 regions of human TCRbeta chains were analyzed by immunosequencing. In the original analysis: TCRs in the repertoires were compared against a reference library of SARS-CoV-2-specific TCRs that had been generated with the MIRA antigen-specificity platform. Breadth was defined as the fraction of unique TCRs that were SARS-CoV-2-associated. Depth was defined as the fraction of total T cells that were SARS-CoV-2-associated. Using the MIRA data, each spike-specific TCR was mapped to the spike region that the TCR reacts to and placed in a CD4 or CD8 class. Log10-transformed breadth and depth values were compared by one-way ANOVA with Sidak's multiple comparisons tests. TCRdb stores this immuneACCESS table with in-frame sequences only. Part of the clones is absent; in the studies checked, under half of the shortfall reflects unresolved V genes, and no reason is known for the rest. From that table come the V and J calls and clone size; the DNA was used to work out D and trimming. Within this sample are 90,000 to 130,000 clones, with roughly 92% of them counted one time only. Over 2% of the sample comes from the top ten.

Trimming takes 3 bases off V and 7 bases off J; junction bases not matched to a gene: 0. For CDR1 and CDR2, the germline V gene lists SNHLY and FYNNEI. The CDR3, from cysteine to phenylalanine, totals 13 residues. Only CDR3 DNA is held: 39 bases, read in frame from base 1. Reading the label with the study, this specimen's time point is: about 28 days (+/-7) after the second vaccine dose. AZD1222 recipients whose second dose came at about 4 weeks and those whose second dose came at about 12 weeks were combined into one group, since spike-specific TCR depth and breadth did not differ between the two schedules. Vaccinee samples were obtained from the UK trials COV001 and COV002, which included a single-blind randomized controlled phase 2/3 trial of AZD1222 (ChAdOx1 nCoV-19) in healthy adults. Trial participant PBMC samples were collected at day 0 and day 28 after the second dose for TCRbeta chain sequencing.

This clonotype originated in an adult who received the AZD1222 COVID-19 vaccine. The V and J segments used are TRBV2 and TRBJ2-2; TRBD2 aligns with 9 central bases. Specimen: peripheral blood, collected 28 days after the second AZD1222 dose. The CDR3 region: CASSDSGGGELFF. The DNA sequence is given as TGTGCCAGCAGTGATAGCGGGGGCGGGGAGCTGTTTTTT.